These T cell receptor beta chains were read from a single sample in a study of cytomegalovirus exposure and HLA in healthy donors. Produced via immunoSEQ multiplex PCR; TCRdb's table is partial and in-frame only. The sample gives about 130,000 clones, roughly 70% of which show up once; more than 3.5% is in the top ten. Sequenced material: PBMCs. The receptors shown here come from a man aged 18 to 35 in good health and CMV-seropositive. The CDR3 runs from the conserved cysteine through the conserved F or W. A D gene is named only where the DNA matches it firmly. The size entry is marked missing in some rows and otherwise reads once, few, many or a size class.

V gene	clone size	D gene	J gene	CDR3 protein	CDR3 DNA
TRBV4-3	.	.	TRBJ1-4	CASSPTEATNEKLFF	TGCGCCAGCAGCCCGACGGAGGCAACTAATGAAAAACTGTTTTTT
TRBV6-5	.	TRBD1	TRBJ1-1	CASSYRTGVTEAFF	TGTGCCAGCAGTTACCGGACAGGGGTCACTGAAGCTTTCTTT
TRBV27	.	.	TRBJ2-3	CASSFRGSLSTDTQYF	TGTGCCAGCAGTTTTCGGGGAAGCCTTAGCACAGATACGCAGTATTTT
TRBV7-8	.	.	TRBJ1-5	CASSLQGGHSNQPQHF	TGTGCCAGCTCACTACAAGGAGGCCATAGCAATCAGCCCCAGCATTTT
TRBV10-1	once	TRBD2	TRBJ2-2	CASKASGRVGELFF	TGCGCCAGCAAGGCTAGCGGGAGGGTCGGGGAGCTGTTTTTT
TRBV6-5	.	TRBD1	TRBJ1-1	CASSYTGTGRLEAFF	TGTGCCAGCAGTTACACAGGGACAGGGAGGTTAGAGGCTTTCTTT
TRBV30	.	.	TRBJ1-2	CAWSVTGNYGYTF	TGTGCCTGGAGTGTTACAGGGAACTATGGCTACACCTTC
TRBV7-9	few	.	TRBJ1-1	CASTPLGETMNTEAFF	TGTGCCAGCACCCCTCTGGGAGAAACCATGAACACTGAAGCTTTCTTT
TRBV4-2	.	TRBD2	TRBJ2-1	CASSQEGGSSYNEQFF	TGTGCCAGCAGCCAAGAGGGGGGGAGCTCCTACAATGAGCAGTTCTTC
TRBV4-3	few	.	TRBJ1-3	CASRGGGADTIYF	TGCGCCAGCAGAGGAGGAGGGGCAGACACCATATATTTT
TRBV30	.	.	TRBJ1-2	CAWSSERSGYTF	TGTGCCTGGAGTTCCGAGCGGAGTGGCTACACCTTC
TRBV7-2	.	.	TRBJ2-3	CATARLSMADTQYF	TGTGCCACCGCTAGACTTTCAATGGCAGATACGCAGTATTTT
TRBV19	.	.	TRBJ1-5	CASWDNYQPQHF	TGTGCCAGCTGGGACAACTATCAGCCCCAGCATTTT
TRBV5-6	.	TRBD2	TRBJ2-1	CASSLEGLAGETYNEQFF	TGTGCCAGCAGCTTGGAGGGACTAGCGGGGGAAACCTACAATGAGCAGTTCTTC
TRBV2	.	TRBD1	TRBJ2-7	CASSLLGQGYEQYF	TGTGCCAGCAGTTTACTGGGACAGGGCTACGAGCAGTACTTC
TRBV5-1	.	TRBD2	TRBJ2-7	CASSSGTSGAVYEQYF	TGCGCCAGCAGTTCCGGGACTAGCGGGGCCGTCTACGAGCAGTACTTC